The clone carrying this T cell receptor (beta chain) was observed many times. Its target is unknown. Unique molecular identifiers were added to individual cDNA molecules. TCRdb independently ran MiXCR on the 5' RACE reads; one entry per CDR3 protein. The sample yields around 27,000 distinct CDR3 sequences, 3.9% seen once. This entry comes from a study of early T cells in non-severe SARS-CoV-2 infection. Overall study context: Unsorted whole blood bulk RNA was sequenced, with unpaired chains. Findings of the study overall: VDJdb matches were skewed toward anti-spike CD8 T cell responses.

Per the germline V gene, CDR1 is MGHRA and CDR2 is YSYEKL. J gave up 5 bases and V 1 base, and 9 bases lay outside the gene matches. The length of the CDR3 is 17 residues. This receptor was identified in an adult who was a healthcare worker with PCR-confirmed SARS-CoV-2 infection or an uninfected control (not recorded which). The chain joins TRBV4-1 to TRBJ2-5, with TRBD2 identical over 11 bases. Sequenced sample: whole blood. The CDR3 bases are TGCGCCAGCAGCCAAGGGGGTAGCGGGAGGGCCCGGGAGACCCAGTACTTC. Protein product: CASSQGGSGRARETQYF.